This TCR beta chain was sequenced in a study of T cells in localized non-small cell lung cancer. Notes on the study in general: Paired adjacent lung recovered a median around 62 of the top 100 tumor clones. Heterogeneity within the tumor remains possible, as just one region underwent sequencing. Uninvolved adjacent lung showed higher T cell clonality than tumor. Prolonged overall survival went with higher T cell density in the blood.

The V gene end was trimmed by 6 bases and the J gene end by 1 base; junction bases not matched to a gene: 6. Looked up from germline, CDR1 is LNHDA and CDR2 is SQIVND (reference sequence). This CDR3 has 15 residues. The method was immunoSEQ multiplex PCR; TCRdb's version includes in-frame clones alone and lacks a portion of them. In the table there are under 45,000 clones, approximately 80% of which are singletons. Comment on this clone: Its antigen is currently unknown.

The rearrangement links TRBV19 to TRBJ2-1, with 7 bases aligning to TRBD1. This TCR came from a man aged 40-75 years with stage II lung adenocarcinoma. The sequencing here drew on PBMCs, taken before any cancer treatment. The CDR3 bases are TGTGCCAGTAGGTTAACAGGGGTATCCTACAATGAGCAGTTCTTC. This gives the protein CASRLTGVSYNEQFF.